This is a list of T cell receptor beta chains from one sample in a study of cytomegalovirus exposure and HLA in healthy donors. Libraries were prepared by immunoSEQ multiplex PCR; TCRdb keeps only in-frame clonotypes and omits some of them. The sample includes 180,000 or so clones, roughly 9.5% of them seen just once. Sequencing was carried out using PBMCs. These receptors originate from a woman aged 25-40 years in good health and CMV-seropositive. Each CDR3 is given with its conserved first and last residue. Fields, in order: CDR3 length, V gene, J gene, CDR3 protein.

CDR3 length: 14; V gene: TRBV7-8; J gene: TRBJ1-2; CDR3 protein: CASSPTGVGYGYTF
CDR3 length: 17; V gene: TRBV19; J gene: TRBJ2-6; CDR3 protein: CASRRGGLSSGANVLTF
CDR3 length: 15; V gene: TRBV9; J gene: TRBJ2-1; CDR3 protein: CASSKGTSGNNEQFF
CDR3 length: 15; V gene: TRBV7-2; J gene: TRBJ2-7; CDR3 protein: CASSLGRTSGYEQYF
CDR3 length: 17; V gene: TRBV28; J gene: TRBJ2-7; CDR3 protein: CASSSRRDRGVSYEQYF
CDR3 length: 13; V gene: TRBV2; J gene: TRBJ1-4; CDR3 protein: CASGGYTGEKLFF
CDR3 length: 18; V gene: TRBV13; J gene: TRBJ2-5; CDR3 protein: CASSLGPPGTGERETQYF
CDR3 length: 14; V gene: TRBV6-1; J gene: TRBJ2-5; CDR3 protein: CASSRDSEQETQYF
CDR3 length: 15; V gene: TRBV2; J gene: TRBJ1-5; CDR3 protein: CASTGTGNSNQPQHF
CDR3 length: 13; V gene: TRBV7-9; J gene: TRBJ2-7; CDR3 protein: CASSHRGPYEQYF
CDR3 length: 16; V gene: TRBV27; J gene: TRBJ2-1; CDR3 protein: CASSSLRGSGVAEQFF
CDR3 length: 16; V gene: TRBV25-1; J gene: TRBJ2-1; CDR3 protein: CASSERGWSSYNEQFF
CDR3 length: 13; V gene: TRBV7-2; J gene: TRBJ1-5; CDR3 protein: CASSPTGDQPQHF
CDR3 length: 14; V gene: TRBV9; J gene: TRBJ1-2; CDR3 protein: CASSVVDSPEGYTF
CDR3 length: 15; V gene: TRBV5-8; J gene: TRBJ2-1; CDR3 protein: CASSLLGGLTDEQFF
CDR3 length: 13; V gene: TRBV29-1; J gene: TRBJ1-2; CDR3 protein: CSVTPGQASGYTF
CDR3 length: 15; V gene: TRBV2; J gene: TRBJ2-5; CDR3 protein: CASSSRTGVQETQYF
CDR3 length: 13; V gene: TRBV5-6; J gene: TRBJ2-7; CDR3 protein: CASSIGQNYEQYF
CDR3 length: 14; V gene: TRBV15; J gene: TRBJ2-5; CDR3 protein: CATSSPAGGETQYF
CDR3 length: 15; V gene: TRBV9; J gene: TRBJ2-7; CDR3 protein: CASSPYPGQGIEQYF
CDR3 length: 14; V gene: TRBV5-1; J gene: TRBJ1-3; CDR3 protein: CASSLVGSGNTIYF
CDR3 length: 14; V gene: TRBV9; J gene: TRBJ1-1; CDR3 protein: CASSVAGEGTEAFF
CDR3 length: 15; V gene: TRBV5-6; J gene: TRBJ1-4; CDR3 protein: CASSPLRDSAEKLFF
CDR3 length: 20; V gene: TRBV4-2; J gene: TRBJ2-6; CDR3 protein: CASSQDSGLSGNSGANVLTF
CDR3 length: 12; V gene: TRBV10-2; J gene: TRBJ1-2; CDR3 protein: CASRGGGSGYTF
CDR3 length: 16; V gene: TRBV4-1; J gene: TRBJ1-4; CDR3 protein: CASSQGGTVGNEKLFF
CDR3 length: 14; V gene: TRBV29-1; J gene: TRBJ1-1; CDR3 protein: CSARDSHLNTEAFF
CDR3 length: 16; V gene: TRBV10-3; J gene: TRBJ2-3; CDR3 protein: CAIMRASGSLADTQYF
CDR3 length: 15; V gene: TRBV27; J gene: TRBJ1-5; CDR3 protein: CASRSQGWNNQPQHF
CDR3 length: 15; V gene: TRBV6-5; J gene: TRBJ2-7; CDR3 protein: CASSPDGAVTYEQYF
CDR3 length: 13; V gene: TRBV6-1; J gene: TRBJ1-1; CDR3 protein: CASSGGPNTEAFF
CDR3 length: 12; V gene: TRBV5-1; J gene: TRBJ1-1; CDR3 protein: CASSFGDTEAFF
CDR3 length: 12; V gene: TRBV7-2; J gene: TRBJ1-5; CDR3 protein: CASSLASLPQHF
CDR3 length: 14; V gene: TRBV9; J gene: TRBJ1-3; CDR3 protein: CASSVDHSGNTIYF
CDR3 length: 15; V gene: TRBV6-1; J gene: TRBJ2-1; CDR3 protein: CASSESGSAYNEQFF
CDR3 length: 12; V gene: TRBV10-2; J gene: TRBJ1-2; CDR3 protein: CASSEQNYGYTF
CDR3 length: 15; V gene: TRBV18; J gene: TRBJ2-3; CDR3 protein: CASSPLRASTDTQYF
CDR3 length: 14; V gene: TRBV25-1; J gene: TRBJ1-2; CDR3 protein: CASSEQGAKYGYTF
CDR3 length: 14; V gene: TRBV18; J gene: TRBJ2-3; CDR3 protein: CASSPGGSTDTQYF
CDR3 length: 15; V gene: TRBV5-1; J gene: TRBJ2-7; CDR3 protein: CASSGQGGGVYEQYF
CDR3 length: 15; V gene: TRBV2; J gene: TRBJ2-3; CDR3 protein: CASMWTSGGTDTQYF
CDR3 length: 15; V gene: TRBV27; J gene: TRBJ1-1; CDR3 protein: CASITTGGMNTEAFF
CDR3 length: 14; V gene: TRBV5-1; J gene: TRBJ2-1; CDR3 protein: CASGEGGPHNEQFF
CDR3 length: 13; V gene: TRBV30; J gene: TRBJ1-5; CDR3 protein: CAWSGQYNQPQHF
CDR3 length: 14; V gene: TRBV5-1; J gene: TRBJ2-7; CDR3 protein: CASSLGSSVYEQYF
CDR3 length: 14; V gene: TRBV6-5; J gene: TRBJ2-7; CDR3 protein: CASSVVLQGVVQYF
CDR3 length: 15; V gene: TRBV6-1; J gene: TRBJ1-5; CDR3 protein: CASSTQGASNQPQHF
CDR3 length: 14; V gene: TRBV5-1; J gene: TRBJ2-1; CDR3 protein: CASSPGQAHGEQFF